Below, 32 T cell receptor beta chains from the same sample are listed, as sequenced in a study of OX40 agonist ivuxolimab in advanced cancers. The method was immunoSEQ multiplex PCR; TCRdb's version includes in-frame clones alone and lacks a portion of them. The sample lists 50,000 to 70,000 clones; roughly 84% were seen once. Source: CD4+ or CD8+ T cells sorted from blood, taken in a trial of the OX40 agonist ivuxolimab. These receptors all stem from an adult with an advanced solid tumor such as melanoma, head and neck, liver or kidney cancer.

This chain joins TRBV6-5 and TRBJ2-7; no definite D call. Germline V gene data show CDR1 as MNHEY and CDR2 as SVGAGI. V dropped 3 bases and J dropped 0 bases, with 9 bases sitting between them. This CDR3 region has 14 residues. The CDR3 DNA follows: TGTGCCAGCAGTTATGGCTACAGCTCCTACGAGCAGTACTTC. Protein: CASSYGYSSYEQYF.

V and J are TRBV30 and TRBJ2-3; 7 bases map to TRBD2. The V gene end was trimmed by 5 bases and the J gene end by 6 bases; junction bases not matched to a gene: 14. The CDR3 has 15 residues. The germline V gene has CDR1 GTSNPN and CDR2 SVGIG (reference sequence). CDR3 amino acids: CAWERLGGTRDTQYF. For the CDR3, the DNA is TGTGCCTGGGAGAGACTCGGGGGGACCAGGGATACGCAGTATTTT.

The chain has TRBV5-4 and TRBJ2-1, with TRBD2 matching 8 bases. The V and J ends lost 3 bases and 12 bases, in that order; junction bases with no gene match: 14. The CDR3 spans 15 residues. CDR1 is SGHNT and CDR2 is YYREEE in the germline V gene (reference sequence). The CDR3 here is CASSSDSGSPRGQFF. Here the CDR3 DNA reads TGTGCCAGCAGCTCTGACAGCGGGAGCCCAAGGGGGCAGTTCTTC.

This sequence joins TRBV7-9 and TRBJ2-3; TRBD2 aligns across 8 bases. Germline V CDR1 and CDR2: SEHNR, FQNEAQ (reference sequence). This CDR3 has 18 amino acids. The V and J ends lost 5 bases and 2 bases, in that order; junction bases with no gene match: 15. Here the CDR3 DNA reads TGTGCCAGCAGCCAAGCGGTGGGGTTAGCGGGACTCACAGATACGCAGTATTTT. This codes for CASSQAVGLAGLTDTQYF. The complete variable domain, with remaining parts taken from reference TRBV7-9 and TRBJ2-3, reads DTGVSQNPRHKITKRGQNVTFRCDPISEHNRLYWYRQTLGQGPEFLTYFQNEAQLEKSRLLSDRFSAERPKGSFSTLEIQRTEQGDSAMYLCASSQAVGLAGLTDTQYFGPGTRLTVL.

The rearrangement uses TRBV28 and TRBJ2-7; TRBD2 might be the D (5 bases). The CDR3 spans 14 residues. Germline V gives CDR1 MDHEN, CDR2 SYDVKM. Trimming removed 6 bases at V and 3 bases at J, with 15 bases between. The CDR3 sequence is CASSEPDRGYEQYF. CDR3 DNA sequence: TGTGCCAGCAGCGAACCCGATCGGGGCTACGAGCAGTACTTC. Together with reference TRBV28 and TRBJ2-7, the CDR3 gives the full variable domain: DVKVTQSSRYLVKRTGEKVFLECVQDMDHENMFWYRQDPGLGLRLIYFSYDVKMKEKGDIPEGYSVSREKKERFSLILESASTNQTSMYLCASSEPDRGYEQYFGPGTRLTVT.

The V gene is TRBV5-5, the J gene TRBJ1-1; D may be TRBD1 (6 bases). The CDR3 is made up of 15 amino acids. Trimming took 2 bases from V and 1 from J, leaving 12 bases between them. The germline CDR1 and CDR2 sequences are SGHKS and YYEKEE (reference sequence). The DNA for the CDR3 is TGTGCCAGCAGCTTACAGGGTAGGGAGAACACTGAAGCTTTCTTT. Its protein product is CASSLQGRENTEAFF.

The chain combines TRBV5-4 with TRBJ2-1, with 8 positions matching TRBD1. With V trimmed by 6 bases and J by 9 bases, 14 bases remained unmatched. The CDR3 spans 15 residues. CDR1 SGHNT and CDR2 YYREEE come from the germline V gene (reference sequence). The DNA of the CDR3 is TGTGCCAGCACCTGGGCGGGCAGGGGGCAAGTTGAGCAGTTCTTC. It yields the protein CASTWAGRGQVEQFF.

The V gene is TRBV28, the J gene TRBJ1-5; TRBD1 matches at 8 bases. Germline V gene data show CDR1 as MDHEN and CDR2 as SYDVKM. The V segment lost 6 bases and the J segment 5 bases; nucleotides outside the gene matches: 9. This CDR3 is 15 amino acids long. The CDR3 DNA is TGTGCCAGCAGGCCCCAGGGGGCAAAGGATCAGCCCCAGCATTTT. It yields the protein CASRPQGAKDQPQHF.

This clone came up a few times. This chain uses TRBV7-8 with TRBJ2-2; the D is unclear. V lost 5 bases to trimming and J lost 3 bases, with 7 bases between them. This CDR3 is built from 13 residues. Germline V lookup: CDR1 SGHVS, CDR2 FQNEAQ. CDR3 in amino acids: CASSAVHTGELFF. In DNA, the CDR3 is TGTGCCAGCAGCGCCGTCCACACCGGGGAGCTGTTTTTT. The whole variable domain, remainder taken from reference TRBV7-8 and TRBJ2-2, is GAGVSQSPRYKVAKRGQDVALRCDPISGHVSLFWYQQALGQGPEFLTYFQNEAQLDKSGLPSDRFFAERPEGSVSTLKIQRTQQEDSAVYLCASSAVHTGELFFGEGSRLTVL.

CDR3 region: CASSGTRQTSGNTIYF. Here the CDR3 DNA reads TGTGCCAGCAGCGGAACCCGCCAGACCTCTGGAAACACCATATATTTT. The chain recombines TRBV25-1 with TRBJ1-3; D is undetermined. CDR1 and CDR2 (germline): MGHDK, SYGVNS. CDR3 length: 16 amino acids. V lost 6 bases and J 0 bases, leaving 15 bases between the germline ends.

The V gene is TRBV7-9, the J gene TRBJ2-5; 14 bases fit TRBD2. CDR1 and CDR2 from the germline V gene are SEHNR and FQNEAQ (reference sequence). The CDR3 length is 16 residues. V lost 5 bases, J lost 5 bases, and 7 bases stayed unmatched. In DNA, the CDR3 is TGTGCCAGCAGCCCCGGGACTAGCGGGAGAGGGGAGACCCAGTACTTC. It is translated as CASSPGTSGRGETQYF.

The chain's CDR3 is CAWSVFWGVLRYGYTF. The DNA for the CDR3 is TGTGCCTGGAGTGTATTTTGGGGCGTCTTGCGCTATGGCTACACCTTC. The rearrangement links TRBV30 to TRBJ1-2, with TRBD1 as a possible D gene (5 bases). The CDR3 covers 16 residues. Trimming took off 0 bases at V and 4 bases at J, with 18 bases between the two ends. Germline V gene lookup returns CDR1 GTSNPN and CDR2 SVGIG (reference sequence).

The CDR3 loop is CASSLVGIDQNTEAFF. The CDR3 DNA is TGCGCCAGCAGCTTGGTGGGAATAGACCAGAACACTGAAGCTTTCTTT. V and J are TRBV5-1 and TRBJ1-1; D remains unclear. Trimming stripped 0 bases from V and 1 base from J, with 13 bases between. The CDR3 has 16 residues. The germline gives CDR1 SGHRS, CDR2 YFSETQ.

The V gene is TRBV7-2, the J gene TRBJ1-2; the D gene is possibly TRBD1 (6 bases). V gave up 5 bases and J gave up 4 bases, with 11 bases separating them. Per germline, CDR1 SGHTA and CDR2 FQGNSA. The CDR3 length is 13 residues. CDR3 loop: CASSVGQLYGYTF. In nucleotides, the CDR3 is TGTGCCAGCAGCGTTGGACAGCTCTATGGCTACACCTTC.

This chain uses TRBV9 with TRBJ2-1; 7 bases match TRBD2. In germline, CDR1 is SGDLS, CDR2 YYNGEE. The CDR3 is 16 residues long. Losses at the gene ends were 0 bases for V and 5 bases for J; bases not matched to a gene: 8. The CDR3 DNA follows: TGTGCCAGCAGCGTAGGATTGCGGGAGTACCACAATGAGCAGTTCTTC. Amino acid sequence: CASSVGLREYHNEQFF. The full variable domain, with the rest looked up from reference TRBV9 and TRBJ2-1, is DSGVTQTPKHLITATGQRVTLRCSPRSGDLSVYWYQQSLDQGLQFLIQYYNGEERAKGNILERFSAQQFPDLHSELNLSSLELGDSALYFCASSVGLREYHNEQFFGPGTRLTVL.

CDR3: CASSFGLPDTGELFF. In nucleotides, the CDR3 is TGTGCCAGCAGCTTCGGACTTCCGGACACCGGGGAGCTGTTTTTT. The genes are TRBV5-5 and TRBJ2-2, with D possibly matching TRBD2 (5 bases). This CDR3 is 15 amino acids long. The V end was cut by 2 bases, the J end by 3 bases, with 11 bases between. Germline CDR1 is SGHKS and CDR2 is YYEKEE (reference sequence).

This chain joins TRBV7-6 and TRBJ2-7; 10 nucleotides align to TRBD1. The V gene end was trimmed by 4 bases and the J gene end by 4 bases; junction bases not matched to a gene: 7. Germline CDR1 SGHVS, CDR2 FNYEAQ. CDR3 length: 15 residues. The chain's CDR3 is CASSSPGQGSYEQYF. The CDR3 nucleotides are TGTGCCAGCAGCTCCCCGGGACAGGGGTCTTACGAGCAGTACTTC.

The J gene is TRBJ1-5, the V gene TRBV10-3, with D uncertain. Trimming left V 3 bases short and J 0 bases short, with 6 bases between. CDR3 length: 14 amino acids. Germline V CDR1 and CDR2: ENHRY, SYGVKD. The CDR3 DNA reads as TGTGCCATCAGTGATGTTACTAGCAATCAGCCCCAGCATTTT. Its protein is CAISDVTSNQPQHF.

The J gene is TRBJ1-2, the V gene TRBV10-3; D gene uncertain. V shed 11 bases and J shed 4 bases, with 11 bases lying between them. The CDR3 loop spans 11 amino acids. Germline CDR1 ENHRY, CDR2 SYGVKD. CDR3 DNA: TGTGCCGTGGCGGGAAGCTATGGCTACACCTTC. Its translation: CAVAGSYGYTF.

V gene TRBV18 combines with J gene TRBJ2-3; 11 bases are a match to TRBD2. The CDR3 consists of 18 residues. Trimming cost V 2 bases and J 5 bases; bases outside gene matches: 12. Germline CDR1 and CDR2: KGHSH and LQKENI. The CDR3 loop is CASSPTINLAGGRDTQYF. DNA of the CDR3: TGTGCCAGCTCACCAACTATAAACCTAGCGGGGGGTAGAGATACGCAGTATTTT.

This clone appeared a few times. The CDR3 sequence is CASRPPRSPTYEQYF. As DNA, the CDR3 is TGTGCCAGTAGACCACCGCGCTCTCCTACCTACGAGCAGTACTTC. The chain uses TRBV19 and TRBJ2-7, with D uncertain. This CDR3 has 15 amino acids. Germline CDR1 reads LNHDA; CDR2 reads SQIVND (reference sequence). The germline V and J ends were trimmed by 6 bases and 2 bases, with 17 bases remaining between them. The whole variable domain, remainder taken from reference TRBV19 and TRBJ2-7, is DGGITQSPKYLFRKEGQNVTLSCEQNLNHDAMYWYRQDPGQGLRLIYYSQIVNDFQKGDIAEGYSVSREKKESFPLTVTSAQKNPTAFYLCASRPPRSPTYEQYFGPGTRLTVT.

The V gene is TRBV9, the J gene TRBJ2-2, with D tentatively TRBD1 (6 bases). V was shortened by 3 bases and J by 3 bases, with 12 bases between the two germline ends. The CDR3 covers 15 residues. Germline CDR1 and CDR2: SGDLS and YYNGEE. CDR3 amino acids: CASSARQDYTGELFF. The CDR3 nucleotides read TGTGCCAGCAGCGCTCGACAGGACTACACCGGGGAGCTGTTTTTT.

The chain recombines TRBV30 with TRBJ1-1; D is unclear. CDR1 and CDR2 from the germline V gene are GTSNPN and SVGIG (reference sequence). The CDR3 spans 11 residues. V was shortened by 4 bases and J by 4 bases, with 7 bases between the two germline ends. The CDR3 coding sequence is TGTGCCTGGAATGGGTTCACTGAAGCTTTCTTT. Its translation: CAWNGFTEAFF.

The rearrangement joins TRBV6-5 to TRBJ1-5; D unclear. This CDR3 is 15 amino acids long. With 5 bases removed from V and 2 bases from J, the gap between germline ends came to 13 bases. Germline lookup yields CDR1 MNHEY and CDR2 SVGAGI. The CDR3 here is CASSHAGGGNQPQHF. The DNA for the CDR3 is TGTGCCAGCAGTCACGCCGGAGGTGGCAATCAGCCCCAGCATTTT.

The rearrangement links TRBV7-2 to TRBJ1-6; no definite D call. Germline loops: CDR1 SGHTA, CDR2 FQGNSA. Trimming left V 1 base short and J 5 bases short, with 9 bases between. The CDR3 runs 15 residues. Here the CDR3 DNA reads TGTGCCAGCAGCTTAGGGGTCCTTAATAATTCACCCCTCCACTTT. Its translation: CASSLGVLNNSPLHF. The full variable domain, with the rest looked up from reference TRBV7-2 and TRBJ1-6, is GAGVSQSPSNKVTEKGKDVELRCDPISGHTALYWYRQSLGQGLEFLIYFQGNSAPDKSGLPSDRFSAERTGGSVSTLTIQRTQQEDSAVYLCASSLGVLNNSPLHFGNGTRLTVT.

J is TRBJ1-2 and V is TRBV11-2, with TRBD1 matching 9 bases. CDR3 length: 15 amino acids. The V segment lost 0 bases and the J segment 4 bases; nucleotides outside the gene matches: 3. Per germline, CDR1 SGHAT and CDR2 FQNNGV. The CDR3 nucleotides are TGTGCCAGCAGCTTAGAACCGGGACAGGGCTATGGCTACACCTTC. This encodes CASSLEPGQGYGYTF.

V usage is TRBV5-4 and J usage is TRBJ1-2; 7 nucleotides align to TRBD1. The V and J ends lost 0 bases and 8 bases, in that order; junction bases with no gene match: 7. Germline V CDR1 and CDR2: SGHNT, YYREEE (reference sequence). This CDR3 region has 14 residues. CDR3 residues: CASSLAGQQSGYTF. The DNA for the CDR3 is TGTGCCAGCAGCTTGGCGGGACAGCAATCCGGCTACACCTTC. Looking up the rest from reference TRBV5-4 and TRBJ1-2 gives the full variable domain: ETGVTQSPTHLIKTRGQQVTLRCSSQSGHNTVSWYQQALGQGPQFIFQYYREEENGRGNFPPRFSGLQFPNYSSELNVNALELDDSALYLCASSLAGQQSGYTFGSGTRLTVV.

The DNA for the CDR3 is TGTGCCAGCAGCTACCGGACTAGCGGTGACGCGAACACCGGGGAGCTGTTTTTT. Its translation: CASSYRTSGDANTGELFF. V gene TRBV7-6 combines with J gene TRBJ2-2; 10 nucleotides agree with TRBD2. The CDR3 is made up of 18 amino acids. Looked up from germline, CDR1 is SGHVS and CDR2 is FNYEAQ. V shed 4 bases, J shed 0 bases, and the junction held 8 bases outside the gene matches.

The V call is TRBV4-1, the J call TRBJ1-2, with TRBD1 matching over 10 bases. Germline CDR1 is MGHRA and CDR2 is YSYEKL. The V gene end was trimmed by 1 base and the J gene end by 3 bases; junction bases not matched to a gene: 5. The CDR3 totals 16 residues. CDR3 nucleotides: TGCGCCAGCAGCCAAGTAGGGACAGGGGTCTACTATGGCTACACCTTC. It codes for CASSQVGTGVYYGYTF.

The chain employs TRBV5-1 and TRBJ2-2; D gene uncertain. The CDR3 totals 14 residues. V lost 2 bases to trimming and J lost 2 bases, with 7 bases between them. Germline CDR1 SGHRS, CDR2 YFSETQ. CDR3 residues: CASSLRDNTGELFF. The CDR3, as DNA: TGCGCCAGCAGCTTAAGAGACAACACCGGGGAGCTGTTTTTT.

The chain is built from TRBV6-6 and TRBJ1-1, with 11 bases that match TRBD1. The V gene end was trimmed by 6 bases and the J gene end by 3 bases; junction bases not matched to a gene: 9. Germline V gene data show CDR1 as MNHNY and CDR2 as SVGAGI (reference sequence). The CDR3 is made up of 16 amino acids. CDR3 region: CASSWTGGVRDTEAFF. The CDR3 DNA reads as TGTGCCAGCAGCTGGACAGGGGGCGTGCGCGACACTGAAGCTTTCTTT.

This clone was detected only a few times. J is TRBJ2-2 and V is TRBV19, with D perhaps TRBD1 (6 bases). This CDR3 comprises 16 residues. V shed 5 bases and J shed 5 bases, with 18 bases lying between them. CDR1 and CDR2 (germline): LNHDA, SQIVND (reference sequence). CDR3 in DNA: TGTGCCAGTAGTCCCGAAGGACAGTTCCGGACCGGGGAGCTGTTTTTT. Translation: CASSPEGQFRTGELFF.